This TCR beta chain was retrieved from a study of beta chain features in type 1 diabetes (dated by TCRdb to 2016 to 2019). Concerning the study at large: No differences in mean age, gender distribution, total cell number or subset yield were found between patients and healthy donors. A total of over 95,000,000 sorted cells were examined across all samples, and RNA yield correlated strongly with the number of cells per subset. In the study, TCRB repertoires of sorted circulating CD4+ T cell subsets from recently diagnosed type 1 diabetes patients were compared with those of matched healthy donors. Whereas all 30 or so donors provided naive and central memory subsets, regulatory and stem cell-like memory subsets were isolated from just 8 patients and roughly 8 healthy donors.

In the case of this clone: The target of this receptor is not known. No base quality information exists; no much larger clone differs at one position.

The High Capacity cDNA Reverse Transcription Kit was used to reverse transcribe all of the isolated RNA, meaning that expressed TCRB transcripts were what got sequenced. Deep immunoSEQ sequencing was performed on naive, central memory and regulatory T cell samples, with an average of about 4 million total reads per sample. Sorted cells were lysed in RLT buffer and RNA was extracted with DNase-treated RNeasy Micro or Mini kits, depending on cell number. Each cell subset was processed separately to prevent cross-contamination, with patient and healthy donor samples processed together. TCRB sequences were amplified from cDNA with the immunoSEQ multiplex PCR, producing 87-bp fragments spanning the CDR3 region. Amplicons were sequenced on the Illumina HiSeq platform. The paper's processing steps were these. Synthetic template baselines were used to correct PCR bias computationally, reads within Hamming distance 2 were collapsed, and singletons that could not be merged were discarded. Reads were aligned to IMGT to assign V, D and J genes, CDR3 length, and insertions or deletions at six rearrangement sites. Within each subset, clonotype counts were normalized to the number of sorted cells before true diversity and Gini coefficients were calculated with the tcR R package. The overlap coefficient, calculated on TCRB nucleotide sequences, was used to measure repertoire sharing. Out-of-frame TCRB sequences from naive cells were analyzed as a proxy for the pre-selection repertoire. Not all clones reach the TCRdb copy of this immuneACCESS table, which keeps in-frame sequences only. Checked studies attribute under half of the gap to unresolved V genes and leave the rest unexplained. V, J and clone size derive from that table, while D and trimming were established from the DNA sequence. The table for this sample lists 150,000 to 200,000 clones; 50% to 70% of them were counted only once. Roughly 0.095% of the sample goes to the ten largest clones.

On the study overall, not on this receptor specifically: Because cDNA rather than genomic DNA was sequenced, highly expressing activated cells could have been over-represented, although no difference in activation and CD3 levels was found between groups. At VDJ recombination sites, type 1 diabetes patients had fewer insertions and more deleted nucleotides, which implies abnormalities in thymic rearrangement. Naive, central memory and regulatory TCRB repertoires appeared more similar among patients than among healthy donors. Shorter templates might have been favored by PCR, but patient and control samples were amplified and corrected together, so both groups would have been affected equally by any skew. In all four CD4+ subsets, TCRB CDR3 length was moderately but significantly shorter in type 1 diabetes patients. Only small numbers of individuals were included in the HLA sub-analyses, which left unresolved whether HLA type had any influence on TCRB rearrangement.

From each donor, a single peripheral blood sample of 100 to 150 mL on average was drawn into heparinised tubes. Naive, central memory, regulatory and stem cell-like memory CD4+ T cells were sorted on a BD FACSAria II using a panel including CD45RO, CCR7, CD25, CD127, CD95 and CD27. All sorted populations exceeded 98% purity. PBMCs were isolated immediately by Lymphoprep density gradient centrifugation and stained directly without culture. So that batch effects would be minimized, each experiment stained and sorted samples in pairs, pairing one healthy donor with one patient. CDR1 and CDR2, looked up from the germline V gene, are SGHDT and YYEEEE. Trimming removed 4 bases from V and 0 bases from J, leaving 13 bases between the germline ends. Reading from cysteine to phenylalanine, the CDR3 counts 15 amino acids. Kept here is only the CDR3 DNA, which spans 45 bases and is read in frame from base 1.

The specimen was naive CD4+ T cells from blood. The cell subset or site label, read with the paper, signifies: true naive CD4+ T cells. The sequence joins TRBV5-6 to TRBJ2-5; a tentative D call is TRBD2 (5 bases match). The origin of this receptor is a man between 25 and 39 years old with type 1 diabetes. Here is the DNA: TGTGCCAGCAGCCTATACGCCGGGAACCAAGAGACCCAGTACTTC. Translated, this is CASSLYAGNQETQYF.